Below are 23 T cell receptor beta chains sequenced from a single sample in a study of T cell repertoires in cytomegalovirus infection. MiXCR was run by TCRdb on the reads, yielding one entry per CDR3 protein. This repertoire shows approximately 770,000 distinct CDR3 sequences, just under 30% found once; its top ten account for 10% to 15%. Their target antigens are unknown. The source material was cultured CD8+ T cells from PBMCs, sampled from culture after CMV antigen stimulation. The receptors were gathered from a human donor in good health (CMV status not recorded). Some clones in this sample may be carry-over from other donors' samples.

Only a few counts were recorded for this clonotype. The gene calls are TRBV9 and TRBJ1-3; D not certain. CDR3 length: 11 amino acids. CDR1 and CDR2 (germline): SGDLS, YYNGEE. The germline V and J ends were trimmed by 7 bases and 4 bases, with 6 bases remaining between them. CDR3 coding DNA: TGTGCCAGCCTCAGGGGAAACACCATATATTTT. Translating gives CASLRGNTIYF.

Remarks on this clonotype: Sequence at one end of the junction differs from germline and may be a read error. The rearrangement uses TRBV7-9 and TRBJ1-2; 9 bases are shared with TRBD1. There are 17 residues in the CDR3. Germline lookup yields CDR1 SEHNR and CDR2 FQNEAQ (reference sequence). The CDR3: CTSSQASGTGPYYGYTF. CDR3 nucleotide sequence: TGTACCAGCAGCCAGGCCTCCGGGACAGGGCCCTACTATGGCTACACCTTC.

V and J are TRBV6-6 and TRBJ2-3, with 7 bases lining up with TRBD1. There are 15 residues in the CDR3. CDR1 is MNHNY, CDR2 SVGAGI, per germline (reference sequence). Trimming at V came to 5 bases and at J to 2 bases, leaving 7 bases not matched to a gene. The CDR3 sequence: CASSNRDRHTDTQYF. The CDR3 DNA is TGTGCCAGCAGTAACCGGGACAGACACACAGATACGCAGTATTTT.

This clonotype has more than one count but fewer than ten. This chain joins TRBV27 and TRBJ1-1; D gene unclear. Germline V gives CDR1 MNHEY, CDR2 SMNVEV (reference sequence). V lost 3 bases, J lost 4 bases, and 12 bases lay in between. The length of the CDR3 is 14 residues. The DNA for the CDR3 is TGTGCCAGCAGTTTCACTATCGGCGGCACTGAAGCTTTCTTT. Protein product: CASSFTIGGTEAFF.

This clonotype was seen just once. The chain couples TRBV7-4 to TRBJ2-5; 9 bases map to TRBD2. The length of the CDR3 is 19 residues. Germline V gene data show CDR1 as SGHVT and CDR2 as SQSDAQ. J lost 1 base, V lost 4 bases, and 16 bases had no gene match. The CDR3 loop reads CASSSNAETSGRSQETQYF. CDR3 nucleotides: TGTGCCAGCAGCTCAAACGCGGAAACTAGCGGGCGCAGCCAAGAGACCCAGTACTTC.

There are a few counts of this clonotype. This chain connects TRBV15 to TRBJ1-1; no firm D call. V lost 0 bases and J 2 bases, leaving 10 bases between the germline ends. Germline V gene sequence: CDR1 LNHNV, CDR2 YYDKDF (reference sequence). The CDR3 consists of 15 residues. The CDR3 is CATSRDLGSNTEAFF. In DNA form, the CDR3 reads TGTGCCACCAGCAGAGATCTCGGGAGTAACACTGAAGCTTTCTTT.

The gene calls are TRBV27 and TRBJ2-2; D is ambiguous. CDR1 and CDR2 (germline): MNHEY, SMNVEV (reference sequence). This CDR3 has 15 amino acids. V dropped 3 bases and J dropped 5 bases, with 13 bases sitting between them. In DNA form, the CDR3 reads TGTGCCAGCAGTTTCGCCCCTTCGGCGACCGGGGAGCTGTTTTTT. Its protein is CASSFAPSATGELFF.

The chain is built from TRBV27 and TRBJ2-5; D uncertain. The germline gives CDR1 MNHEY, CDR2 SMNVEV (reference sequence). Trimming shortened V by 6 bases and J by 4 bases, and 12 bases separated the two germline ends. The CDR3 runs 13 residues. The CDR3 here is CASSLISRETQYF. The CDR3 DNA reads TGTGCCAGCAGCCTTATCTCCCGAGAGACCCAGTACTTC.

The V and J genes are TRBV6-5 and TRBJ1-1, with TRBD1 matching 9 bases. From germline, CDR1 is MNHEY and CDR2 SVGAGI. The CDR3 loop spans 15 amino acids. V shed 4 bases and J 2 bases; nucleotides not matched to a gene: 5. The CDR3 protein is CASSSSQGANTEAFF. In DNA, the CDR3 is TGTGCCAGCAGTTCTTCACAGGGGGCAAACACTGAAGCTTTCTTT.

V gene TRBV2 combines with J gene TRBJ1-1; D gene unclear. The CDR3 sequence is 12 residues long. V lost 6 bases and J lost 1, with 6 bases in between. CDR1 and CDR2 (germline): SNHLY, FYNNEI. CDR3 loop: CASSNRNTEAFF. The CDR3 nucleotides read TGTGCCAGCAGCAATAGGAACACTGAAGCTTTCTTT.

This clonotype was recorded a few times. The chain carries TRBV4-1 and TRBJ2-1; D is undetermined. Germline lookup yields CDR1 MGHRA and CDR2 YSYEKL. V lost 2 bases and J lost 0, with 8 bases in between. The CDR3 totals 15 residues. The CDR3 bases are TGCGCCAGCAGCCAAAGTCCGGGCTCCTACAATGAGCAGTTCTTC. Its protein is CASSQSPGSYNEQFF.

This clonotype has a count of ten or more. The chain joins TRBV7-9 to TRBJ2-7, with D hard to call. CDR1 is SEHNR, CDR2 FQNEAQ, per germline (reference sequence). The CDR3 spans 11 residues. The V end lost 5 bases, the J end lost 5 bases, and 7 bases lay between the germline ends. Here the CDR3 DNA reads TGTGCCAGCAGCCCAGGACACGAGCAGTACTTC. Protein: CASSPGHEQYF.

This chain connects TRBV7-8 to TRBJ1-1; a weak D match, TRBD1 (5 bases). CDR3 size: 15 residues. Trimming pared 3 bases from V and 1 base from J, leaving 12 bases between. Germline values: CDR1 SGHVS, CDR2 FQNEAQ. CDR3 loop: CASSLSGTRNTEAFF. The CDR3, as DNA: TGTGCCAGCAGCTTGTCAGGGACCAGGAACACTGAAGCTTTCTTT.

CDR3 coding DNA: TGTGCCAGCAGCTTAGCGCGCCCGGGACACATCTCCTACAATGAGCAGTTCTTC. This sequence encodes CASSLARPGHISYNEQFF. The rearrangement links TRBV7-6 to TRBJ2-1, with TRBD1 as a possible D gene (6 bases). The CDR3 totals 18 residues. V was shortened by 0 bases and J by 0 bases, with 15 bases between the two germline ends. Germline V gene sequence: CDR1 SGHVS, CDR2 FNYEAQ.

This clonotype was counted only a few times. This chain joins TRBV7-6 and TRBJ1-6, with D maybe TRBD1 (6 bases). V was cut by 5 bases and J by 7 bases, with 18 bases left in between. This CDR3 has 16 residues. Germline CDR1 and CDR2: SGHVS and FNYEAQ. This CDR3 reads CASSLYLPGGNSPLHF. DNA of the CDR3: TGTGCCAGCAGCCTATATCTGCCGGGGGGCAATTCACCCCTCCACTTT.

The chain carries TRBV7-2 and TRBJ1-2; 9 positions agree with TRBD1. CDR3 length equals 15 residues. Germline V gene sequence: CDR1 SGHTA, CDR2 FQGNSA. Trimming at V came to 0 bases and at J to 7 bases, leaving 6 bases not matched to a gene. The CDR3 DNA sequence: TGTGCCAGCAGCTTAGCGGGACAGGGAAACCGTGGCTACACCTTC. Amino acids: CASSLAGQGNRGYTF.

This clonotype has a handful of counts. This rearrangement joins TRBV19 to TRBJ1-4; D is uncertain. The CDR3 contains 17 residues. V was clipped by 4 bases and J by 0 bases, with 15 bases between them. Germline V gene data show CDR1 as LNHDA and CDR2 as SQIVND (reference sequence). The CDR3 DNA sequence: TGTGCCAGTAGTACGCTGGCCACCGGGGCAACTAATGAAAAACTGTTTTTT. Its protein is CASSTLATGATNEKLFF. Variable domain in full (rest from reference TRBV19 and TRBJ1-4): DGGITQSPKYLFRKEGQNVTLSCEQNLNHDAMYWYRQDPGQGLRLIYYSQIVNDFQKGDIAEGYSVSREKKESFPLTVTSAQKNPTAFYLCASSTLATGATNEKLFFGSGTQLSVL.

CDR3: CASRVSSYEQYF. DNA of the CDR3: TGTGCCAGCCGGGTAAGCTCCTACGAGCAGTACTTC. The V call is TRBV12-3 or TRBV12-4, the J call TRBJ2-7; D ambiguous. CDR3 length equals 12 residues. V was clipped by 8 bases and J by 0 bases, with 8 bases between them.

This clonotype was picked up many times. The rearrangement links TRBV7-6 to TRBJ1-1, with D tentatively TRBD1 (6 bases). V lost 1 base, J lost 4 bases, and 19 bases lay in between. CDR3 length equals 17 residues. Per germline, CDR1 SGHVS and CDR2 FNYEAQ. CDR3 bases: TGTGCCAGCAGCTTAGATGCAGTGTACAGGGTCCTCACTGAAGCTTTCTTT. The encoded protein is CASSLDAVYRVLTEAFF.

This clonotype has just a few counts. The CDR3 nucleotides read TGTGCCAGCAGTTTATCCGGGACCATATATTTT. Translated: CASSLSGTIYF. The chain uses TRBV6-6 and TRBJ1-3, with D hard to call. The CDR3 is made up of 11 amino acids. Germline V gives CDR1 MNHNY, CDR2 SVGAGI (reference sequence). Between the trimmed V and J ends, which lost 4 bases and 10 bases, there was a span of 8 bases.

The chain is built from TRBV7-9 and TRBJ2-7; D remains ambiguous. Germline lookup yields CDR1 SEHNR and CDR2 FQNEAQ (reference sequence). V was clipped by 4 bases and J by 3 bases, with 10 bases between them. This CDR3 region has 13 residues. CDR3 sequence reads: CASSSRINYEQYF. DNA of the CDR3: TGTGCCAGCAGCTCCAGGATTAACTACGAGCAGTACTTC.

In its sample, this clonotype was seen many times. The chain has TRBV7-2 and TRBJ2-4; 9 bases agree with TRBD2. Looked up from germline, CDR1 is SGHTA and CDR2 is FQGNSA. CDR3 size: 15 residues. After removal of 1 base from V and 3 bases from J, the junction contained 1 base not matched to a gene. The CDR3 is CASSLGRGGKNIQYF. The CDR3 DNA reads TGTGCCAGCAGCTTAGGGCGGGGGGGCAAAAACATTCAGTACTTC.

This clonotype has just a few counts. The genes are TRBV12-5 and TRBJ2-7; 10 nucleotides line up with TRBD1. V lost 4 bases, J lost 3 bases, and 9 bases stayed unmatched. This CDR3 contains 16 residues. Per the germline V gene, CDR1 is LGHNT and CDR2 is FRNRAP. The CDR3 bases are TGTGCTAGTGGTTCCCTGACCGGGACAGGGGACTACGAGCAGTACTTC. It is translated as CASGSLTGTGDYEQYF.